The clone carrying this TCR beta chain was recorded only once. Antigen unknown. This sample was included in a study of T cell responses to AZD1222 COVID-19 vaccine. Broader study findings: Donor demographics were predominantly white British with a female majority; clonal diversity may be underestimated. Seropositivity was recorded at baseline in only 6 or 7 AZD1222 recipients. Targeting of unmutated variant regions was reportedly seen in nearly half of spike-specific TCRs.

The ends lost 6 bases at V and 0 bases at J; junction bases unmatched: 3. Germline CDR1 reads SGHTA; CDR2 reads FQGNSA. There are 14 residues in the CDR3. Repertoires were generated with immunoSEQ multiplex PCR, while TCRdb's copy carries only in-frame clones and drops some. Among over 130,000 clones listed, roughly 93% were seen once. Pooled samples include second doses given at about 4 or 12 weeks. This specimen was peripheral blood, taken 28 days after the second AZD1222 dose. The chain joins TRBV7-2 to TRBJ1-1; TRBD1 matches at 8 bases. The source of this sequence is an adult who received the AZD1222 COVID-19 vaccine. Here the CDR3 reads CASSQDRVNTEAFF. The DNA for the CDR3 is TGTGCCAGCAGTCAGGACAGGGTGAACACTGAAGCTTTCTTT.